The present TCR beta chain was sequenced within a study of blood T cell repertoires in COVID-19. The repertoire was sequenced with immunoSEQ multiplex PCR; TCRdb's copy has only in-frame clones and lacks some. Here the sample spans around 30,000 clones, approximately 89% being singletons. Germline V CDR1 and CDR2: MDHEN, SYDVKM. This CDR3 has 16 residues. Trimming cost V 5 bases and J 7 bases; bases outside gene matches: 12. The chain couples TRBV28 to TRBJ2-1, with 9 bases aligning to TRBD2. The source is a human donor in a cohort sampled during active COVID-19. Sequencing was done on a sample of peripheral blood. The CDR3 DNA reads TGTGCCAGCAGTCGGCCGGGACTAGCTCCACCGAATGAGCAGTTCTTC. As protein: CASSRPGLAPPNEQFF.